The entry below gives a single T cell receptor beta chain sequence along with its context. Its antigen is currently unknown. UMI labels and 5' RACE were used to prepare the TRB cDNA libraries. From the 5' RACE reads, TCRdb lists one entry per CDR3 protein and no DNA. Seen in this sample are roughly 120,000 distinct CDR3 sequences; the ten most common clones hold roughly 0.6%. This sample is part of a study of CXCR3-negative and CXCR3-positive naive CD8 T cells. Triplicate sorting captured approximately 300,000 cells each from every CD8+ T cell subset. Germline V gene lookup returns CDR1 MDHEN and CDR2 SYDVKM. The CDR3 covers 14 residues. Points from the study as a whole: Higher TRB CDR3 hydrophobicity marked CXCR3-positive naive cells relative to CXCR3-negative naive cells. TCR strength was inferred from TRB CDR3 properties, while surface CD5 was comparable between naive subsets. Memory CD8+ cells showed much lower diversity, while both naive subsets were comparably high.

The J gene is TRBJ2-3, the V gene TRBV28; TCRdb designates TRBD1, a call that cannot be tested without DNA. This clonotype was obtained from a human donor in good health. Some clones in this sample may be carry-over from other donors' samples. Material: naive CXCR3+ CD8+ T cells from blood. The subset was: CD45RO-CCR7+CD27+CD95- naive CD8+ T cells expressing CXCR3 (TNR3+). CDR3 amino acids: CASSLSGATDTQYF.